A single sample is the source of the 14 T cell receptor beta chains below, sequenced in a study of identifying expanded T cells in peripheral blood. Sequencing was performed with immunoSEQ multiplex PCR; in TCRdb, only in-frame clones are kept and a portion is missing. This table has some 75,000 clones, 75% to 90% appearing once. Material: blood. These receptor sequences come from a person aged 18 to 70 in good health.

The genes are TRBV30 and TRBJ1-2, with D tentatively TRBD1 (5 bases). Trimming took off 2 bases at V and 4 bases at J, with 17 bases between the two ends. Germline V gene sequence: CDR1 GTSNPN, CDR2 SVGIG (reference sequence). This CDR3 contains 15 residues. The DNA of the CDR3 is TGTGCCTGGAGTCCTCCATCCGCTGACAGCTATGGCTACACCTTC. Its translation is CAWSPPSADSYGYTF. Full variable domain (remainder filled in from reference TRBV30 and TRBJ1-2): SQTIHQWPATLVQPVGSPLSLECTVEGTSNPNLYWYRQAAGRGLQLLFYSVGIGQISSEVPQNLSASRPQDRQFILSSKKLLLSDSGFYLCAWSPPSADSYGYTFGSGTRLTVV.

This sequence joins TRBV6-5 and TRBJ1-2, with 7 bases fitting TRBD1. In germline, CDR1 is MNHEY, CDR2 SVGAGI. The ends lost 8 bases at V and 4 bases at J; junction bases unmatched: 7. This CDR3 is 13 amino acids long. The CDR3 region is CASWGQNLYGYTF. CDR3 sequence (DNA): TGTGCCAGCTGGGGACAGAACCTCTATGGCTACACCTTC.

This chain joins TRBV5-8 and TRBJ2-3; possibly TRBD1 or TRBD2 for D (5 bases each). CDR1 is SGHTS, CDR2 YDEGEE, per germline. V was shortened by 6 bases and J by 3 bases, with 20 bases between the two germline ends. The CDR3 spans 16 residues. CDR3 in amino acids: CASTDPGRQTTDTQYF. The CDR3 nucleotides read TGTGCCAGCACAGACCCTGGGAGACAGACTACAGATACGCAGTATTTT.

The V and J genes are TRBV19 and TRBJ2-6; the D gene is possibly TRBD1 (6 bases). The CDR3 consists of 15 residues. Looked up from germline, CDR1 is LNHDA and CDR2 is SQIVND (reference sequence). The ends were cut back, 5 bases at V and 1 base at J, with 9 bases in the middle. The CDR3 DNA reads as TGTGCCAGTAGTGTACAGGGATCTGGGGCCAACGTCCTGACTTTC. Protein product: CASSVQGSGANVLTF.

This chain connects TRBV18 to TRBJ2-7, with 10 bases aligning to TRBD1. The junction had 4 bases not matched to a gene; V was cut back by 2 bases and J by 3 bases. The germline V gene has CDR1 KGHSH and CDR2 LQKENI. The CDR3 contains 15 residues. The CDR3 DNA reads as TGTGCCAGCTCACCAACCCGGGACAGGGGCTACGAGCAGTACTTC. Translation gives CASSPTRDRGYEQYF. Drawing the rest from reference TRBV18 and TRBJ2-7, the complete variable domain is NAGVMQNPRHLVRRRGQEARLRCSPMKGHSHVYWYRQLPEEGLKFMVYLQKENIIDESGMPKERFSAEFPKEGPSILRIQQVVRGDSAAYFCASSPTRDRGYEQYFGPGTRLTVT.

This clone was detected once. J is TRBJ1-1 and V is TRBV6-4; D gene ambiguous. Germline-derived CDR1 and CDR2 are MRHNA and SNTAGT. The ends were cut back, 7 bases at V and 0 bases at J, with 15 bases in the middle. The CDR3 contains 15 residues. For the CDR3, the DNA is TGTGCCAGCATCAGTTCCCAGGCAATGAACACTGAAGCTTTCTTT. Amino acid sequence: CASISSQAMNTEAFF.

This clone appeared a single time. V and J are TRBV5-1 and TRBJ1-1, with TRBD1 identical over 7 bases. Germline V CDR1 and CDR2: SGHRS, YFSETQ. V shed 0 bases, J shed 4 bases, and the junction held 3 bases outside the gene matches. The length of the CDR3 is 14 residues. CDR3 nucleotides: TGCGCCAGCAGCTTGGGGGGGACAGTCACTGAAGCTTTCTTT. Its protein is CASSLGGTVTEAFF.

The CDR3 region has the DNA TGTGCCTGGAAGGGACTAGCCACAGATACGCAGTATTTT. It specifies CAWKGLATDTQYF. J is TRBJ2-3 and V is TRBV30, with 9 bases aligning to TRBD2. Trimming cost V 4 bases and J 2 bases; bases outside gene matches: 1. The CDR3 has 13 residues. Germline V gene lookup returns CDR1 GTSNPN and CDR2 SVGIG (reference sequence).

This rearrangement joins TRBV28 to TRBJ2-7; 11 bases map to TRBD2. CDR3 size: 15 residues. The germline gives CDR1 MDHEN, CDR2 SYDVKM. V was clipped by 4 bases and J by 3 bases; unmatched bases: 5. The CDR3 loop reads CASSSLAGGFYEQYF. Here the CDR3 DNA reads TGTGCCAGCAGTTCCCTAGCGGGGGGATTCTACGAGCAGTACTTC.

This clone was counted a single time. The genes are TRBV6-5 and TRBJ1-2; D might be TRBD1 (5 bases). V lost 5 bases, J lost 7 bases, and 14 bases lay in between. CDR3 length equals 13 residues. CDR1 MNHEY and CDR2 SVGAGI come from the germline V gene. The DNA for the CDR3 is TGTGCCAGCAGTCGGGGAGCGGGGGGTGGCTACACCTTC. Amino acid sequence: CASSRGAGGGYTF.

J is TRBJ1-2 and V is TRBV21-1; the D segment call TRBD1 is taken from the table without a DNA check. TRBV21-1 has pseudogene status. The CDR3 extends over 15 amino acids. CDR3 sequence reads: CASSKPCQGSYGYTF. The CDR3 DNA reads TGTGCCAGCAGCAAACCCTGTCAGGGGTCCTATGGCTACACCTTC.

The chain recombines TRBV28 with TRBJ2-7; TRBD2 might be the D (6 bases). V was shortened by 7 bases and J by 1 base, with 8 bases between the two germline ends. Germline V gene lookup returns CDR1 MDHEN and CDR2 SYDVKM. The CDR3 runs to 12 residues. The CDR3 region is CASTSDSYEQYF. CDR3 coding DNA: TGTGCCAGCACTAGCGATTCCTACGAGCAGTACTTC.

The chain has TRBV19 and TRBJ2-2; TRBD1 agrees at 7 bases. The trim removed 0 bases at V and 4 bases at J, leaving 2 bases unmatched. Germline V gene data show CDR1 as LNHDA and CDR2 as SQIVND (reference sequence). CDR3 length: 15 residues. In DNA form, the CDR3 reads TGTGCCAGTAGTATAGATAGACAGGGCACCGGGGAGCTGTTTTTT. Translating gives CASSIDRQGTGELFF. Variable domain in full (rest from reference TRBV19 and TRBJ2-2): DGGITQSPKYLFRKEGQNVTLSCEQNLNHDAMYWYRQDPGQGLRLIYYSQIVNDFQKGDIAEGYSVSREKKESFPLTVTSAQKNPTAFYLCASSIDRQGTGELFFGEGSRLTVL.

CDR3 DNA sequence: TGTGCCAGCATAGGCTACCGGGACGGGAAGGGAAAACTGTTTTTT. It specifies CASIGYRDGKGKLFF. The rearrangement joins TRBV6-4 to TRBJ1-4; D is possibly TRBD1 (5 bases). V was trimmed by 7 bases and J by 10 bases, leaving 22 bases between them. Germline V gene lookup returns CDR1 MRHNA and CDR2 SNTAGT. This CDR3 is 15 amino acids long.